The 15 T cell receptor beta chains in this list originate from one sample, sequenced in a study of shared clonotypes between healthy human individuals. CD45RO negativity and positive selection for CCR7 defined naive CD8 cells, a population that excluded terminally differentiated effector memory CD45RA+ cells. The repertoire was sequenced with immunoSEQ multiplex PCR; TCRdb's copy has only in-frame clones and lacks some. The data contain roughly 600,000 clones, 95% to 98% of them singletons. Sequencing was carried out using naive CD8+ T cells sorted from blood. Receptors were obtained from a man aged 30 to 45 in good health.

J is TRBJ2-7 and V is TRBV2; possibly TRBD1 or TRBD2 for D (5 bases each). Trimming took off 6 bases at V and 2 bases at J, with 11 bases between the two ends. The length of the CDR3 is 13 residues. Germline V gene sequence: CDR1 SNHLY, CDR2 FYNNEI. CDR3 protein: CASSGTVPYEQYF. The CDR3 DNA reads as TGTGCCAGCAGCGGGACGGTGCCCTACGAGCAGTACTTC. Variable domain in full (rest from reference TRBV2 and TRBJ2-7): EPEVTQTPSHQVTQMGQEVILRCVPISNHLYFYWYRQILGQKVEFLVSFYNNEISEKSEIFDDQFSVERPDGSNFTLKIRSTKLEDSAMYFCASSGTVPYEQYFGPGTRLTVT.

The CDR3 here is CATSRDRAGGYNEQFF. CDR3 coding DNA: TGTGCCACCAGCAGAGATAGAGCGGGAGGCTACAATGAGCAGTTCTTC. This chain uses TRBV15 with TRBJ2-1, with 9 positions matching TRBD2. The J segment lost 3 bases and the V segment lost 0 bases, leaving 3 bases of the junction unmatched. This CDR3 is built from 16 residues. Germline-derived CDR1 and CDR2 are LNHNV and YYDKDF (reference sequence).

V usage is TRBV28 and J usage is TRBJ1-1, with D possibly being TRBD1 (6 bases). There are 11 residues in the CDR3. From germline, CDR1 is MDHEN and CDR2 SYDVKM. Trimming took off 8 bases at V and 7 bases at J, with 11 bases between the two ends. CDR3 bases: TGTGCCAGCGTAGACAGGTTTGAAGCTTTCTTT. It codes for CASVDRFEAFF.

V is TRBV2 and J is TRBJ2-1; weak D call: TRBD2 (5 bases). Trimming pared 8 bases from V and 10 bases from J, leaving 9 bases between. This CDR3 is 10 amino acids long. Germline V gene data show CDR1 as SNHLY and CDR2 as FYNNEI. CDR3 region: CASLRLEQFF. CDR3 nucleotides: TGTGCCAGCCTTAGACTAGAGCAGTTCTTC. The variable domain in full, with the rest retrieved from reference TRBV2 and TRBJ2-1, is EPEVTQTPSHQVTQMGQEVILRCVPISNHLYFYWYRQILGQKVEFLVSFYNNEISEKSEIFDDQFSVERPDGSNFTLKIRSTKLEDSAMYFCASLRLEQFFGPGTRLTVL.

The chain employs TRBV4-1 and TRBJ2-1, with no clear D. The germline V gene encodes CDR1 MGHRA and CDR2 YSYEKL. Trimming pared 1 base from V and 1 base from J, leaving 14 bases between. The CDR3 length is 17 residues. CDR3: CASSQVEVSSSYNEQFF. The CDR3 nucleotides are TGCGCCAGCAGCCAAGTCGAGGTGTCGTCTTCCTACAATGAGCAGTTCTTC.

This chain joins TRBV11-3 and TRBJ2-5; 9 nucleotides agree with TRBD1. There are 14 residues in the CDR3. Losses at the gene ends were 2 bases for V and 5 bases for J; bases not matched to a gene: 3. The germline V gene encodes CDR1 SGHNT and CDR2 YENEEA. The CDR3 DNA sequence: TGTGCCAGCAGCTTAACAGGGGGCGGTGAGACCCAGTACTTC. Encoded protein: CASSLTGGGETQYF.

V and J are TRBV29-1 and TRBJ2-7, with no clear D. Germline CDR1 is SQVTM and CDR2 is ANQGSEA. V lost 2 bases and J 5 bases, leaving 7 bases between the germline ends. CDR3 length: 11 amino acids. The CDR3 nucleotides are TGCAGCGTTGAACCCCCCCACGAGCAGTACTTC. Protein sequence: CSVEPPHEQYF.

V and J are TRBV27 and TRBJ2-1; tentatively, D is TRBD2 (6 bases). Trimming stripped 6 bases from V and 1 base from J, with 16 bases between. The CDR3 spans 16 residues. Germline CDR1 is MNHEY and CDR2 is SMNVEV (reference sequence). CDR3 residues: CASSSRDSLSYNEQFF. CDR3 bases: TGTGCCAGCAGCTCACGGGACTCTTTATCCTACAATGAGCAGTTCTTC.

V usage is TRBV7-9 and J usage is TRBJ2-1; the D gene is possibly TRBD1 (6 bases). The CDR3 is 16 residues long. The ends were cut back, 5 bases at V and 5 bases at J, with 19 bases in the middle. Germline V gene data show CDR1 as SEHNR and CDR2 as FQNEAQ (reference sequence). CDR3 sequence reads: CASSRPDSTNHNEQFF. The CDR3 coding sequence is TGTGCCAGCAGCCGACCGGACAGCACAAACCACAATGAGCAGTTCTTC.

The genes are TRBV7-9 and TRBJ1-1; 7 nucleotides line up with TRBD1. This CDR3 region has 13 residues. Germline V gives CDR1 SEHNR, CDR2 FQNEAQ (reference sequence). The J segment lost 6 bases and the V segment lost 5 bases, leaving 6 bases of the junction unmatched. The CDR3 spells CASSRQGVSEAFF. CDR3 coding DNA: TGTGCCAGCAGCCGGCAGGGGGTATCTGAAGCTTTCTTT.

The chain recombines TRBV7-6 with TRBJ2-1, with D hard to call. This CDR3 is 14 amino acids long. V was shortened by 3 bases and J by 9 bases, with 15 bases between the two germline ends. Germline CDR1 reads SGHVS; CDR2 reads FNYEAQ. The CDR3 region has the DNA TGTGCCAGCAGCTTGGCCACCCTGTCCCCTGAGCAGTTCTTC. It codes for CASSLATLSPEQFF.

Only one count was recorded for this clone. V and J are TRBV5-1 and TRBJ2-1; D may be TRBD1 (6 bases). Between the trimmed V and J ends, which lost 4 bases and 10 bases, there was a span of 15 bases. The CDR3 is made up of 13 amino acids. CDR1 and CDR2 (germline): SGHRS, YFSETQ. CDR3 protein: CASSLGTILEQFF. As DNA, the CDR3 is TGCGCCAGCAGCCTGGGGACAATCCTCGAGCAGTTCTTC.

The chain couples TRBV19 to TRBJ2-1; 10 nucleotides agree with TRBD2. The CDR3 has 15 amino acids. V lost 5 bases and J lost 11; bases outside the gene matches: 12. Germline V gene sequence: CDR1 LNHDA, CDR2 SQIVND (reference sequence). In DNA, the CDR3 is TGTGCCAGTAGTCCGATGAGCGGGAGGGCCACTCAGCAGTTCTTC. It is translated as CASSPMSGRATQQFF.

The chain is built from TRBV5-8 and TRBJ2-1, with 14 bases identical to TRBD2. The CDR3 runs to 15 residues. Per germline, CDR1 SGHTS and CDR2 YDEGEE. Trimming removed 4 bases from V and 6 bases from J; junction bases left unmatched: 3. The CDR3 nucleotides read TGTGCCAGCAGCCTTGGACTAGCGGGAGGCAATGAGCAGTTCTTC. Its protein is CASSLGLAGGNEQFF.

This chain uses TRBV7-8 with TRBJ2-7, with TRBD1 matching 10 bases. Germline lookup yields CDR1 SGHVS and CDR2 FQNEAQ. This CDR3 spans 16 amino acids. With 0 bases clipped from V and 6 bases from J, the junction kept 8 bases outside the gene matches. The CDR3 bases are TGTGCCAGCAGCTTAGCTACCGACAGGGGGCGATCCGAGCAGTACTTC. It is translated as CASSLATDRGRSEQYF.